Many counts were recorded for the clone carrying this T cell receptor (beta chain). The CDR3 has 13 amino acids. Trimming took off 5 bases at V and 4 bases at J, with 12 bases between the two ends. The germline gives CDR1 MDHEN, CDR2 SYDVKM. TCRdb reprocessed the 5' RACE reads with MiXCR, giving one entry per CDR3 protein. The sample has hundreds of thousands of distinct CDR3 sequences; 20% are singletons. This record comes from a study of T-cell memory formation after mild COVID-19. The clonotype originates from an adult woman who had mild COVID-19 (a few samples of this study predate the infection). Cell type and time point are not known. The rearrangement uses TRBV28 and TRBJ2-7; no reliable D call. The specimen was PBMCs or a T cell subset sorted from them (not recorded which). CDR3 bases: TGTGCCAGCAGTAAATCGGACGGGTACGAGCAGTACTTC. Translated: CASSKSDGYEQYF.